The clone carrying this T cell receptor beta chain has a count of ten or more. The antigen remains unidentified. A single record per CDR3 protein comes from TCRdb applying MiXCR to the reads. The table lists 100,000 to 150,000 distinct CDR3 sequences, 7.5% to 9% of them singletons. V lost 7 bases to trimming and J lost 0 bases, with 8 bases between them. CDR1 and CDR2 (germline): SNHLY, FYNNEI. The CDR3 totals 13 residues. The source of the sample is a study of T cell repertoires in cytomegalovirus infection. At the level of the study: Matching HLA type, along with CMV infection, was indicated by public TCR beta signatures. The study, taken as a whole, reports: Clonotype analysis showed dominance of the ex vivo response by HLA-C-restricted CMV-specific TCR beta clonotypes. The cumulative frequency of public TCR beta families identified carriers of CMV plus the relevant HLA.

What was sequenced was PBMCs. The receptor's source is a human donor in good health (CMV status not recorded). Some clones in this sample may be carry-over from other donors' samples. V usage is TRBV2 and J usage is TRBJ2-3; tentatively, D is TRBD2 (6 bases). Here the CDR3 reads CASKGTSTDTQYF. The DNA for the CDR3 is TGTGCCAGCAAGGGGACTAGCACAGATACGCAGTATTTT.